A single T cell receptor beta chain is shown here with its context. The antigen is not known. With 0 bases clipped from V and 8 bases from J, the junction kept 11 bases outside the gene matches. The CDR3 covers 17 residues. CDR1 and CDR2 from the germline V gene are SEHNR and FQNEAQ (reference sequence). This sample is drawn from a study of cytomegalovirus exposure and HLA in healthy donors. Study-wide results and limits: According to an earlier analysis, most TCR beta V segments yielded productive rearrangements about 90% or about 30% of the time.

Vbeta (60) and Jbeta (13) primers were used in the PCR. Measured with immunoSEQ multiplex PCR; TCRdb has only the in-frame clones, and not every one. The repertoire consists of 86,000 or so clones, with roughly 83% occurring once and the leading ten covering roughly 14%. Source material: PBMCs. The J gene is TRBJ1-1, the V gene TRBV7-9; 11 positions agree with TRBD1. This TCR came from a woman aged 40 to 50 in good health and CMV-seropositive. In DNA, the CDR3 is TGTGCCAGCAGCTTAGCCCCCTCCCGGGACAGGGGGAGGGAAGCTTTCTTT. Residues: CASSLAPSRDRGREAFF.